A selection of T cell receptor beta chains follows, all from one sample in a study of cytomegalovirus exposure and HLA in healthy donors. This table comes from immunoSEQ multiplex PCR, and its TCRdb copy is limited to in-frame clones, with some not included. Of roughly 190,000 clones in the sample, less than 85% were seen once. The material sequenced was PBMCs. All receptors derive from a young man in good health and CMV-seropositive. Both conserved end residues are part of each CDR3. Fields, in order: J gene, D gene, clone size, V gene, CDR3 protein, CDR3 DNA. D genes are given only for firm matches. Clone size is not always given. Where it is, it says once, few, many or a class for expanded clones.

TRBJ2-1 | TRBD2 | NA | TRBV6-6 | CASSYGLARYNEQFF | TGTGCCAGCAGTTACGGACTAGCCCGCTACAATGAGCAGTTCTTC
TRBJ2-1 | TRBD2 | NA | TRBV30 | CAGKTLAGVNEQFF | TGTGCCGGAAAGACGCTTGCGGGGGTCAATGAGCAGTTCTTC
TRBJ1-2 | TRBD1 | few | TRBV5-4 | CASSFTGGRDGYTF | TGTGCCAGCAGCTTCACAGGGGGCAGGGATGGCTACACCTTC
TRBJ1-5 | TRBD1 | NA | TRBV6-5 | CASSEQGNNQPQHF | TGTGCCAGCAGTGAACAGGGGAACAATCAGCCCCAGCATTTT
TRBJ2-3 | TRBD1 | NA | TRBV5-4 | CASSPGQGWADTQYF | TGTGCCAGCAGCCCCGGACAGGGTTGGGCCGATACGCAGTATTTT
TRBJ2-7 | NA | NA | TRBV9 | CASSVGVGVRDEQYF | TGTGCCAGCAGCGTAGGGGTCGGGGTAAGGGACGAGCAGTACTTC
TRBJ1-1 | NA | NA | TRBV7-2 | CASSFRQGSAVAFF | TGTGCCAGCAGCTTTAGGCAGGGATCTGCTGTAGCTTTCTTT
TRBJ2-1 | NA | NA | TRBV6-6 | CASGGFYNEQFF | TGTGCCAGCGGCGGGTTCTACAATGAGCAGTTCTTC
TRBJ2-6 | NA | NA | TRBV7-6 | CASSSSGQPPNVLTF | TGTGCCAGCAGCTCCTCTGGACAGCCACCCAACGTCCTGACTTTC
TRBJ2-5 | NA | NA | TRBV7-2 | CASSLGGYGETQYF | TGTGCCAGCAGCTTAGGTGGCTACGGGGAGACCCAGTACTTC
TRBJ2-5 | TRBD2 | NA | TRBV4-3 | CASSQGLAGAQETQYF | TGCGCCAGCAGCCAAGGACTAGCGGGAGCACAAGAGACCCAGTACTTC
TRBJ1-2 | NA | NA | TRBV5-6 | CASSLGRNYGYTF | TGTGCCAGCAGCTTAGGGAGAAACTATGGCTACACCTTC
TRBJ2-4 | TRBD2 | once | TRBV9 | CASSPWTSGINIQYF | TGTGCCAGCAGCCCCTGGACTAGCGGGATAAACATTCAGTACTTC
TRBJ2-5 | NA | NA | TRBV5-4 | CASSWAGGESQYF | TGTGCCAGCAGCTGGGCAGGTGGGGAGTCCCAGTACTTC
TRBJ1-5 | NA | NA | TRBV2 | CASSEGRGNQPQHF | TGTGCCAGCAGTGAAGGCAGGGGCAATCAGCCCCAGCATTTT
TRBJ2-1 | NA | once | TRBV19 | CASSAGAKGGDEQFF | TGTGCCAGTAGCGCGGGGGCCAAGGGGGGAGATGAGCAGTTCTTC
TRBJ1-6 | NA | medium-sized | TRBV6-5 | CASSYELPNNSPLHF | TGTGCCAGCAGTTACGAACTCCCCAATAATTCACCCCTCCACTTT
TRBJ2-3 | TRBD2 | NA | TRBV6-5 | CASSYDTRGDTQYF | TGTGCCAGCAGTTACGATACGCGGGGGGATACGCAGTATTTT
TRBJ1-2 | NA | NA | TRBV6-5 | CASSYSQGYGYTF | TGTGCCAGCAGTTACTCGCAGGGTTATGGCTACACCTTC